This T cell receptor beta chain was sequenced during a study of blood T cell repertoires in COVID-19. On the study more broadly: Researchers got acute and convalescent COVID-19 samples from the United States, Italy and Spain. T cells, B-cell-depleted T cells, or PBMCs supplied cDNA or gDNA.

As processed by the authors: Amplification of reference gene primers was used by the study to estimate nucleated cell counts. Profiled with immunoSEQ multiplex PCR; TCRdb holds only in-frame clones, not every one. The DNA gave D and trimming, while V, J and clone size come from that table. The table includes just over 60,000 clones, 79% detected once. The CDR3 length is 15 residues. The germline V gene has CDR1 MNHEY and CDR2 SMNVEV (reference sequence). V lost 4 bases, J lost 1 base, and 13 bases lay in between. The chain carries TRBV27 and TRBJ1-1; a weak D match, TRBD1 (6 bases). The source is a woman aged 80 or older with active or convalescent COVID-19. The specimen sequenced was peripheral blood. The CDR3 DNA is TGTGCCAGCAGTTCCCCAGGGGATCGGAACACTGAAGCTTTCTTT. Translation: CASSSPGDRNTEAFF.